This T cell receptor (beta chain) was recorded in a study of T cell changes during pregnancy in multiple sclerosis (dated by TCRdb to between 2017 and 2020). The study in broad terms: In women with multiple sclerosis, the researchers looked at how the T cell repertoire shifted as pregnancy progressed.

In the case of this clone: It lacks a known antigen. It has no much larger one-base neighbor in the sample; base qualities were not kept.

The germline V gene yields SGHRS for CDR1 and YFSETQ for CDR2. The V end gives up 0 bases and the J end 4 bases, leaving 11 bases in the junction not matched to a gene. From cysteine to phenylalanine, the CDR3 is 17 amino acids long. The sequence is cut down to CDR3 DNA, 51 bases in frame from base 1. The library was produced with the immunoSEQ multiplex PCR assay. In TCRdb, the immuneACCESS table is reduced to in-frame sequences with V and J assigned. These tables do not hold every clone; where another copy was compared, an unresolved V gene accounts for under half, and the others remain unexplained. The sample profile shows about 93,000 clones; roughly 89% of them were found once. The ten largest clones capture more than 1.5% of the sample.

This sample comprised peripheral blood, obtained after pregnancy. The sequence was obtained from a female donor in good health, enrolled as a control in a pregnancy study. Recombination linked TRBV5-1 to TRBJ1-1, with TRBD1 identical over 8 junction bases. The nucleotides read TGCGCCAGCAGCTTGGTAATTCAGGGGGCGGACGGCACTGAAGCTTTCTTT. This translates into CASSLVIQGADGTEAFF.